Described below is a single TCR beta chain sequence and its context. The specificity of this receptor is unknown. Per-nucleotide qualities are absent, and no much larger clonotype sits a single base away. CDR1 and CDR2, per the germline V gene (reference sequence), are SGHKS and YYEKEE. Including cysteine and phenylalanine, the CDR3 has 15 amino acids. Only the CDR3 DNA stays, 45 bases, in frame from base 1. The germline V and J ends show losses of 1 base and 9 bases respectively, and no gene match explains 12 bases of the junction. This entry is derived from a study of control samples from healthy donors and cancer patients (TCRdb year 2020). The library was prepared using the immunoSEQ multiplex PCR assay. Not all clones reach the TCRdb copy of this immuneACCESS table, which keeps in-frame sequences only. Checked studies attribute under half of the gap to unresolved V genes and leave the rest unexplained. The sample records around 68,000 clones, 84% of which are singletons. The top ten hold 2.5% to 3% of the sample.

The clonotype originates from a woman aged 45 to 65 with lung cancer. Rearrangement joined TRBV5-5 to TRBJ2-7, and 8 bases in between align with TRBD2. The sequencing sample was made of PBMCs. The CDR3 reads as follows: CASSLYSGGDSVQYF. The nucleotide sequence reads TGTGCCAGCAGCTTGTACAGCGGGGGAGATTCCGTGCAGTACTTC.